This T cell receptor (beta chain) was sequenced in a study of blood T cells in healthy people across ages. A second PCR, run for 7 to 11 cycles, used a sample-barcoded 5' primer plus a J-beta primer mix. MiXCR was run by TCRdb on the 5' RACE reads, yielding one entry per CDR3 protein. Of roughly 700,000 distinct CDR3 sequences in the sample, roughly 32% were seen once. This clonotype has ten or more counts. Trimming pared 4 bases from V and 6 bases from J, leaving 10 bases between. This CDR3 region has 13 residues. CDR1 is LNHNV and CDR2 is YYDKDF in the germline V gene (reference sequence). This receptor was taken from a woman of 80 years or more in good health. The sequenced sample was blood. The chain is built from TRBV15 and TRBJ2-1, with D possibly matching TRBD2 (5 bases). The CDR3 region is CATSKDLGNEQFF. CDR3 sequence (DNA): TGTGCCACCAGCAAGGACTTGGGCAATGAGCAGTTCTTC.